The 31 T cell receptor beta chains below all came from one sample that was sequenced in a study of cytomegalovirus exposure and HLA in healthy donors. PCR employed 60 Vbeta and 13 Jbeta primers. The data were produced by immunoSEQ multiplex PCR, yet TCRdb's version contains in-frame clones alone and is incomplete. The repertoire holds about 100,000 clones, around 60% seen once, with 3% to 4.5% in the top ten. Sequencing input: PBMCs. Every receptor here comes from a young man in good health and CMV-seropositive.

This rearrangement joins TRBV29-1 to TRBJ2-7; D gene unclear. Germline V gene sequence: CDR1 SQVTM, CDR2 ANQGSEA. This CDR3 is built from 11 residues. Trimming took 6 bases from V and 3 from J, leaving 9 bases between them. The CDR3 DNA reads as TGCAGCGTGCTCGAACTCTACGAGCAGTACTTC. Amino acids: CSVLELYEQYF.

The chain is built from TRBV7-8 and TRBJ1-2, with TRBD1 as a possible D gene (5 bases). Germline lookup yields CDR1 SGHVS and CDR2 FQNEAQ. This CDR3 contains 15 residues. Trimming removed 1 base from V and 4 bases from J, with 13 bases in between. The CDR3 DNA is TGTGCCAGCAGCTTAGAAGGTTTCCAGGGCTATGGCTACACCTTC. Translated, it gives CASSLEGFQGYGYTF.

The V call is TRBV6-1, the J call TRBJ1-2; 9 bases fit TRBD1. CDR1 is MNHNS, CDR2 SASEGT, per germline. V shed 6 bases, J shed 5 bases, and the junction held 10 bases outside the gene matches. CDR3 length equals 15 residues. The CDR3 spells CASRRPGQGVYGYTF. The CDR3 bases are TGTGCCAGCAGACGACCGGGACAGGGAGTATATGGCTACACCTTC.

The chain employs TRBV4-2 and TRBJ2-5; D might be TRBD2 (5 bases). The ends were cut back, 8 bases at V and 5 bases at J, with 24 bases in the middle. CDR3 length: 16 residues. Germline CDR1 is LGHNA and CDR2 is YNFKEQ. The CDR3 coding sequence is TGTGCCAGCCACTTAGGTGTTTTGGGCGGGTTTGAGACCCAGTACTTC. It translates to CASHLGVLGGFETQYF.

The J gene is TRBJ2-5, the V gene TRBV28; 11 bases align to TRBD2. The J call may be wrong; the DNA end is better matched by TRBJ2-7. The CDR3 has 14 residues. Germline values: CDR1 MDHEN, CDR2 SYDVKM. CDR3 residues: CASSFGLAGHEQYF. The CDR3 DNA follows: TGTGCCAGCAGTTTCGGACTAGCGGGCCACGAGCAGTACTTC.

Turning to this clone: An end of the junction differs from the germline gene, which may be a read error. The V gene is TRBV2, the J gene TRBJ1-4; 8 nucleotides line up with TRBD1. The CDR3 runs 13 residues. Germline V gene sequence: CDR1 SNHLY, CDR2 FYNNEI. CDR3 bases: TGTGCCAGCAAACAGGGGGTTAATGAAAAACTTTTTTTT. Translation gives CASKQGVNEKLFF.

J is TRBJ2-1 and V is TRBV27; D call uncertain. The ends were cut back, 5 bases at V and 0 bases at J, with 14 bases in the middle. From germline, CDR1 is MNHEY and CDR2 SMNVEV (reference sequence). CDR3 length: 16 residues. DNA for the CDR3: TGTGCCAGCAGTCGCTCCCATGGCAGCTCCTACAATGAGCAGTTCTTC. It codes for CASSRSHGSSYNEQFF.

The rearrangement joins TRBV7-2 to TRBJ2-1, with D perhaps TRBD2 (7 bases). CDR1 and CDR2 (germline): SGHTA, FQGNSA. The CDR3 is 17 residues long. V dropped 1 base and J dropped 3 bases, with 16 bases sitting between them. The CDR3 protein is CASSLVAGALSYNEQFF. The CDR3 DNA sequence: TGTGCCAGCAGCTTAGTGGCGGGGGCCCTGAGCTACAATGAGCAGTTCTTC.

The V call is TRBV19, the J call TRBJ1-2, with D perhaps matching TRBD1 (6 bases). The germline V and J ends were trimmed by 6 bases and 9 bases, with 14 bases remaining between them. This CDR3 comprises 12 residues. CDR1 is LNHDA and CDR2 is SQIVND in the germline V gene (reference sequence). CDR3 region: CASSAAQGSYTF. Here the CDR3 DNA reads TGTGCCAGTAGCGCGGCCCAGGGGAGCTACACCTTC.

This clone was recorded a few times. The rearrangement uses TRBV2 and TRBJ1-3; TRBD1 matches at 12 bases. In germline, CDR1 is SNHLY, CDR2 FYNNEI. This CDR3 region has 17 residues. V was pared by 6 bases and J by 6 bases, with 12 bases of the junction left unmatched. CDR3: CASRGDRGRLIENTIYF. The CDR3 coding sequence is TGTGCCAGCAGGGGGGACAGGGGGCGCCTAATAGAAAACACCATATATTTT.

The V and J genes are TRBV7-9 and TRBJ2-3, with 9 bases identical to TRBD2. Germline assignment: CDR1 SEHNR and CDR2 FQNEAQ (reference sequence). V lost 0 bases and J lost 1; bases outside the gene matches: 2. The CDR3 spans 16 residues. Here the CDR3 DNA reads TGTGCCAGCAGCTTAGCCCGGACTAGCGGCACAGATACGCAGTATTTT. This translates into CASSLARTSGTDTQYF.

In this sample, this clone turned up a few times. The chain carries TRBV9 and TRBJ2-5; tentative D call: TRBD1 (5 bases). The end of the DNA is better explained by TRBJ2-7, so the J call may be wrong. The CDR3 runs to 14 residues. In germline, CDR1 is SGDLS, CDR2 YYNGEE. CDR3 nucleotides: TGTGCCAGCAGCGTAGGAGTTAGGGGTGCCGAGCAGTACTTC. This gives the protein CASSVGVRGAEQYF.

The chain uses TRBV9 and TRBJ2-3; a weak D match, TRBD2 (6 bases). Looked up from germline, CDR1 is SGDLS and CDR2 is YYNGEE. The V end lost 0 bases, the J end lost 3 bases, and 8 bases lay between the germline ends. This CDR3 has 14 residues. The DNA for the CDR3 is TGTGCCAGCAGCGTAGAGGAGGGTACAGATACGCAGTATTTT. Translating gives CASSVEEGTDTQYF.

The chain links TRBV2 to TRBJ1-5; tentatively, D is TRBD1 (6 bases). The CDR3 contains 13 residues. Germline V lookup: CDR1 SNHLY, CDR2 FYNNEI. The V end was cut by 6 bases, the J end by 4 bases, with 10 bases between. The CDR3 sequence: CASRGDTNQPQHF. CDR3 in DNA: TGTGCCAGCAGGGGGGACACGAATCAGCCCCAGCATTTT.

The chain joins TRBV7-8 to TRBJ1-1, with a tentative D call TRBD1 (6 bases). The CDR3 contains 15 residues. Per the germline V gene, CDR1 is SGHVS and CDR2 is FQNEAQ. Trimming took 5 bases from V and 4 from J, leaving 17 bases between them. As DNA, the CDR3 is TGTGCCAGCAGCCCTAGGGGGGGTAGGTTCACTGAAGCTTTCTTT. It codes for CASSPRGGRFTEAFF.

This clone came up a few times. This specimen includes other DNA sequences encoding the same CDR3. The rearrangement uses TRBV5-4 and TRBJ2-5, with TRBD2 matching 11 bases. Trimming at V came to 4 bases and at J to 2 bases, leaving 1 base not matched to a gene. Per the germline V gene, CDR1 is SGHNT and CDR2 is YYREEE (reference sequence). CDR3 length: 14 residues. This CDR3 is CASSGTSGQETQYF. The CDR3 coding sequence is TGTGCCAGCAGCGGGACTAGCGGACAAGAGACCCAGTACTTC. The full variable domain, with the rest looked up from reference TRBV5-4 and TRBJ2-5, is ETGVTQSPTHLIKTRGQQVTLRCSSQSGHNTVSWYQQALGQGPQFIFQYYREEENGRGNFPPRFSGLQFPNYSSELNVNALELDDSALYLCASSGTSGQETQYFGPGTRLLVL.

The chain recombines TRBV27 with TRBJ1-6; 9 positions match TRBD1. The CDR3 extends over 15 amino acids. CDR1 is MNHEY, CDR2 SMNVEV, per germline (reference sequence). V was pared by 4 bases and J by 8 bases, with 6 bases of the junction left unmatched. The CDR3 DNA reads TGTGCCAGCAGTTGGGGACAGGGAAGGGATTCACCCCTCCACTTT. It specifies CASSWGQGRDSPLHF.

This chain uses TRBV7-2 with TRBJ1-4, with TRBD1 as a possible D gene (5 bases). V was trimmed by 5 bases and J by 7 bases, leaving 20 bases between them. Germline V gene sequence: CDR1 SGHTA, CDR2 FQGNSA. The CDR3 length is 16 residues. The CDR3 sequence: CASSPNYGSGGEKLFF. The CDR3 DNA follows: TGTGCCAGCAGCCCGAACTACGGGTCCGGGGGTGAAAAACTGTTTTTT.

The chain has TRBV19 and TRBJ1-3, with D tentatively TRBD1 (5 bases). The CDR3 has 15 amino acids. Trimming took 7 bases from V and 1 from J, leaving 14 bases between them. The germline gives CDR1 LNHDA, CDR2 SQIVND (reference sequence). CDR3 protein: CASTGPGRSGNTIYF. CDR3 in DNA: TGTGCCAGTACTGGCCCAGGGAGGTCTGGAAACACCATATATTTT.

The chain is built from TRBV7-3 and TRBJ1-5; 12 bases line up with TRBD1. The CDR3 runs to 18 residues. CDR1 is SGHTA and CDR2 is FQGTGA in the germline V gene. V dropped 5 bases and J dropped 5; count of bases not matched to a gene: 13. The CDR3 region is CASSPLEGDRGLDQPQHF. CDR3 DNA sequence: TGTGCCAGCAGCCCCCTAGAGGGGGACAGGGGGCTCGATCAGCCCCAGCATTTT.

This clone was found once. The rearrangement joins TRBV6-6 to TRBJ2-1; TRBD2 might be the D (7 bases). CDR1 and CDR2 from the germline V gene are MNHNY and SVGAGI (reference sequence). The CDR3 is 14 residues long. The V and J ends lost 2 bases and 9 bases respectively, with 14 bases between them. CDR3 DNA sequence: TGTGCCAGCAGTTACCAAGGGGGGGTAGGTGAGCAGTTCTTC. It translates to CASSYQGGVGEQFF.

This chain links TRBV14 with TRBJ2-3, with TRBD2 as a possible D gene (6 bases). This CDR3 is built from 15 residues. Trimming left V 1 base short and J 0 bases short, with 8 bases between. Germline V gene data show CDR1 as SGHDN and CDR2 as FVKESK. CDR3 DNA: TGTGCCAGCAGCCAAGGGGGGACTAGCACAGATACGCAGTATTTT. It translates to CASSQGGTSTDTQYF.

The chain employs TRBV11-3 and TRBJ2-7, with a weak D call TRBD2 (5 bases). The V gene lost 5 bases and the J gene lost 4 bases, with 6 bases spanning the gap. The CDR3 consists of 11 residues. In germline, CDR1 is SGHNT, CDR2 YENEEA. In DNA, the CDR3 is TGTGCCAGCAGCCGGAGGTACGAGCAGTACTTC. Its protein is CASSRRYEQYF.

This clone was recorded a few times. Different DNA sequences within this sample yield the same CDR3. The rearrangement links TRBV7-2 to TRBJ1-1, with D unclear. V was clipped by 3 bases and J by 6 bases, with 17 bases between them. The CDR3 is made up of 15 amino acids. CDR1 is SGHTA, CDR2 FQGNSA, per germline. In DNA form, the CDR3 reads TGTGCCAGCAGCTTGGACGAACGACGGGGTGCTGAAGCTTTCTTT. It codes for CASSLDERRGAEAFF.

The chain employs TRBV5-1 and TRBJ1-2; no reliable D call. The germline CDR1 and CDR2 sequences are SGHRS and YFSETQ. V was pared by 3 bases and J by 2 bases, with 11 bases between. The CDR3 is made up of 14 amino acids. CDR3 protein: CASSYSGENYGYTF. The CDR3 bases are TGCGCCAGCAGCTATTCCGGGGAGAACTATGGCTACACCTTC.

This CDR3 reads CASSQEGQGAGEQFF. Written as DNA, the CDR3 is TGCGCCAGCAGCCAAGAGGGTCAGGGGGCTGGTGAGCAGTTCTTC. The chain is built from TRBV4-1 and TRBJ2-1, with 8 nucleotides matching TRBD1. The CDR3 runs 15 residues. The ends lost 0 bases at V and 9 bases at J; junction bases unmatched: 7. The V gene's germline CDR1 is MGHRA and CDR2 YSYEKL.

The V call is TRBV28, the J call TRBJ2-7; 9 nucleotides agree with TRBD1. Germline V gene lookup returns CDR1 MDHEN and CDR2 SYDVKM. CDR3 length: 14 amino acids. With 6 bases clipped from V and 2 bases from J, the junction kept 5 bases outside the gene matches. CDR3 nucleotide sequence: TGTGCCAGCAGCTTCGGGACAGGGACCTACGAGCAGTACTTC. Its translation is CASSFGTGTYEQYF.

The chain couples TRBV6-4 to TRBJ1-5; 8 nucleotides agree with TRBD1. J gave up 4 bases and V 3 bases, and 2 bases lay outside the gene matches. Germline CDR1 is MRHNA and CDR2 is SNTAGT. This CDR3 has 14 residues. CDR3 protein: CASSEQGGNQPQHF. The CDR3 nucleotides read TGTGCCAGCAGTGAACAGGGGGGAAATCAGCCCCAGCATTTT.

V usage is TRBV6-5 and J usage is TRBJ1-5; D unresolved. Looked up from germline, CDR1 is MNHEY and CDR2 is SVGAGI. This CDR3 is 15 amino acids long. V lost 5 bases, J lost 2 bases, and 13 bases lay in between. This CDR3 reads CASSPSVLGNQPQHF. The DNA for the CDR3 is TGTGCCAGCAGTCCATCGGTACTAGGCAATCAGCCCCAGCATTTT.

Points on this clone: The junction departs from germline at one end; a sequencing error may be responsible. CDR3 region: CASSLGQQGFEKYF. CDR3 nucleotides: TGTGCCAGTAGCCTAGGTCAGCAGGGCTTCGAGAAGTACTTC. V usage is TRBV19 and J usage is TRBJ2-7; D possibly corresponds to TRBD1 (5 bases). Germline V lookup: CDR1 LNHDA, CDR2 SQIVND (reference sequence). The CDR3 loop spans 14 amino acids.

CDR3 coding DNA: TGTGCCAGCAGTTACTCAAACAGGGTTAAAGAGACCCAGTACTTC. Translated: CASSYSNRVKETQYF. The chain recombines TRBV6-6 with TRBJ2-5; TRBD1 might be the D (6 bases). CDR3 length: 15 amino acids. The germline V gene has CDR1 MNHNY and CDR2 SVGAGI (reference sequence). Deletions cut 0 bases from V and 3 bases from J, with 11 bases between.